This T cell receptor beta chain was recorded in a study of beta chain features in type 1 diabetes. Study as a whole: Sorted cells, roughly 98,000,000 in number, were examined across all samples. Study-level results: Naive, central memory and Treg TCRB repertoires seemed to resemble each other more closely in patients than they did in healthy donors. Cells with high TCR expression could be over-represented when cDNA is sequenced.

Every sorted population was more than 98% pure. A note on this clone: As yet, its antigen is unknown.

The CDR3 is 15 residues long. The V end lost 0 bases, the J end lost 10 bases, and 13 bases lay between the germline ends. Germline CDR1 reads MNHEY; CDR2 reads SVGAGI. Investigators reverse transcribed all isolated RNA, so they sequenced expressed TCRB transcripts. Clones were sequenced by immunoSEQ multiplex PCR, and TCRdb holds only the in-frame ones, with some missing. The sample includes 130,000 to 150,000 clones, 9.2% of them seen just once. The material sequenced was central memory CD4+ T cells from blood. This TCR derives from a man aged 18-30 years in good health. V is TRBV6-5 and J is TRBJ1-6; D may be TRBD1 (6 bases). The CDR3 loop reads CASSYSQGPGSPLHF. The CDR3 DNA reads TGTGCCAGCAGTTACTCCCAGGGGCCAGGCTCACCCCTCCACTTT.